A selection of T cell receptor beta chains follows, all from one sample in a study of T cells in Graves' hyperthyroidism and ophthalmopathy. TCRdb re-analysed the multiplex PCR reads in MiXCR, keeping a single row per CDR3 protein. Of roughly 400,000 distinct CDR3 sequences detected, around an eighth appear once; the ten largest clones hold 25% to 30%. Sequencing was carried out using blood. The receptors shown here come from a middle-aged man with Graves' ophthalmopathy. Each CDR3 is given with its conserved first and last residue. D genes are given only for firm matches. The size of a clone is reported for some rows only, either as once, few or many, or as a class for expanded clones.

d_call j_call clone_size cdr3_length v_call cdr3_aa cdr3_nt
- TRBJ2-7 - 11 TRBV19 CASSSRRGQYF TGTGCCAGTAGTAGCCGGAGGGGGCAGTACTTC
- TRBJ2-2 many 13 TRBV3-1 CASSQLGTGELFF TGTGCCAGCAGCCAACTGGGGACCGGGGAGCTGTTTTTT
TRBD2 TRBJ2-3 few 18 TRBV4-1 CASSRMSGNRQVADTQYF TGCGCCAGCAGCCGAATGAGCGGGAACCGTCAGGTGGCAGATACGCAGTATTTT
- TRBJ2-7 many 12 TRBV6-1 CASRMYPYEQYF TGTGCCAGCAGGATGTACCCTTACGAGCAGTACTTC
TRBD1 TRBJ2-5 many 15 TRBV11-3 CASSLGRGSRETQYF TGTGCCAGCAGCTTAGGCAGGGGGTCTAGAGAGACCCAGTACTTC
- TRBJ1-4 many 15 TRBV2 CASKRDRPSNEKLFF TGTGCCAGCAAACGGGACCGGCCCTCTAATGAAAAACTGTTTTTT
TRBD2 TRBJ2-1 many 14 TRBV20-1 CSASSGRAGNEQFF TGCAGTGCTTCAAGCGGGAGGGCCGGGAATGAGCAGTTCTTC
TRBD1 TRBJ1-2 many 16 TRBV28 CASSSSWDRGNYGYTF TGTGCCAGCAGTTCCTCCTGGGACAGGGGTAACTATGGCTACACCTTC
- TRBJ2-5 - 14 TRBV5-1 CASSFTGYQETQYF TGCGCCAGCAGCTTTACAGGGTACCAAGAGACCCAGTACTTC
TRBD2 TRBJ2-7 few 21 TRBV18 CASSQTPGLAGARGNSYEQYF TGTGCCAGCTCACAAACGCCGGGACTAGCGGGAGCACGCGGGAACTCCTACGAGCAGTACTTC
TRBD1 TRBJ2-3 many 16 TRBV2 CASSEGTGTSTDTQYF TGTGCCAGCAGTGAGGGGACAGGAACTAGCACAGATACGCAGTATTTT
- TRBJ2-2 - 14 TRBV29-1 CSVSPAVGDGELFF TGCAGCGTATCGCCAGCGGTAGGCGACGGGGAGCTGTTTTTT
TRBD1 TRBJ2-1 few 16 TRBV30 CAWSVGPGQGWNEQFF TGTGCCTGGAGTGTAGGGCCGGGACAGGGGTGGAATGAGCAGTTCTTC
- TRBJ2-7 many 13 TRBV28 CASSFTIPYEQYF TGTGCCAGCAGTTTCACCATACCATACGAGCAGTACTTC
TRBD2 TRBJ2-1 many 15 TRBV20-1 CSTRLAGHFYNEQFF TGCAGTACGAGACTAGCGGGCCACTTCTACAATGAGCAGTTCTTC
TRBD1 TRBJ1-5 - 13 TRBV19 CACAGTGGQPQHF TGTGCCTGTGCCGGGACAGGGGGTCAGCCCCAGCATTTT
- TRBJ1-5 many 14 TRBV5-5 CASSLEGGNQPQHF TGTGCCAGCAGCTTGGAAGGGGGAAATCAGCCCCAGCATTTT
- TRBJ2-7 many 13 TRBV20-1 CSASDDTTYEQYF TGCAGTGCTAGCGACGACACGACCTACGAGCAGTACTTC
TRBD2 TRBJ2-1 many 18 TRBV3-1 CASSYLPPTSGRSDEQFF TGTGCCAGCAGCTATCTGCCCCCCACTAGCGGGAGATCGGATGAGCAGTTCTTC
- TRBJ2-5 - 15 TRBV11-2 CASSYHSRSRETQYF TGTGCCAGCAGTTACCACTCTAGGAGCCGTGAGACCCAGTACTTC
TRBD2 TRBJ2-1 many 13 TRBV6-1 CASIRGAYNEQFF TGTGCCAGCATACGGGGGGCCTACAATGAGCAGTTCTTC
- TRBJ2-6 - 14 TRBV15 CATSTRVGANVLTF TGTGCCACCAGCACCAGGGTTGGGGCCAACGTCCTGACTTTC
- TRBJ1-3 - 15 TRBV5-1 CASSLADGARNTIYF TGCGCCAGCAGCTTGGCGGACGGGGCGAGGAACACCATATATTTT
- TRBJ2-7 few 15 TRBV12-3/TRBV12-4 CASSPTHDAAYEQYF TGTGCCAGCAGCCCCACGCATGACGCGGCCTACGAGCAGTACTTC
- TRBJ1-2 - 16 TRBV30 CAWSVLGRGPNYGYTF TGTGCCTGGAGTGTACTCGGAAGGGGCCCTAACTATGGCTACACCTTC
- TRBJ2-7 many 12 TRBV3-1 CASSPRGHEQYF TGTGCCAGCAGCCCCCGCGGCCACGAGCAGTACTTC
TRBD2 TRBJ2-3 - 15 TRBV5-1 CASSLTGLATDTQYF TGCGCCAGCAGCTTGACCGGACTAGCAACGGATACGCAGTATTTT
- TRBJ1-2 few 17 TRBV19 CASSIVAGQGGLGGYTF TGTGCCAGTAGTATAGTCGCGGGCCAGGGCGGCCTCGGCGGCTACACCTTC
- TRBJ2-1 many 15 TRBV7-8 CASSFTGKTYNEQFF TGTGCCAGCAGTTTTACAGGGAAGACGTACAATGAGCAGTTCTTC
TRBD1 TRBJ2-7 - 13 TRBV20-1 CSATLSGGYEQYF TGCAGTGCTACCTTATCAGGGGGCTACGAGCAGTACTTC
- TRBJ2-3 many 13 TRBV20-1 CSARDPSRGTQYF TGCAGTGCTAGAGATCCTTCACGGGGTACGCAGTATTTT
TRBD2 TRBJ2-1 many 16 TRBV6-5 CASSYSALAGVGEQFF TGTGCCAGCAGTTACTCCGCACTAGCGGGAGTAGGGGAGCAGTTCTTC
- TRBJ1-4 - 16 TRBV12-3/TRBV12-4 CASTAGRQTTNEKLFF TGTGCCAGCACCGCAGGCAGGCAGACTACTAATGAGAAACTGTTTTTT
TRBD2 TRBJ2-7 many 14 TRBV4-2 CASSHSGGSYEQYF TGTGCCAGCAGCCATTCGGGAGGCTCCTACGAGCAGTACTTC
TRBD2 TRBJ2-1 - 16 TRBV25-1 CASSEIGAGGYNEQFF TGTGCCAGCAGTGAAATTGGAGCGGGAGGCTACAATGAGCAGTTCTTC
- TRBJ1-1 few 14 TRBV4-1 CASSQARPTVEAFF TGCGCCAGCAGCCAAGCCCGGCCGACGGTAGAAGCTTTCTTT
TRBD1 TRBJ2-3 many 13 TRBV7-8 CASSTGTGPTQYF TGTGCCAGCAGCACCGGGACAGGGCCCACGCAGTATTTT
- TRBJ2-4 few 19 TRBV19 CASRGLFASGTGVKNIQYF TGTGCCAGTAGGGGACTTTTTGCAAGCGGGACAGGTGTCAAAAACATTCAGTACTTC
TRBD1 TRBJ1-1 once 16 TRBV12-5 CAGGKAQGGMNTEAFF TGTGCTGGTGGTAAGGCACAGGGGGGTATGAACACTGAAGCTTTCTTT
- TRBJ2-1 - 12 TRBV10-3 CAISESFNEQFF TGTGCCATCAGTGAGTCCTTCAATGAGCAGTTCTTC
TRBD2 TRBJ2-5 few 13 TRBV29-1 CSVTSSSGRGLYF TGCAGCGTGACCTCGTCTAGCGGACGTGGATTGTACTTC
- TRBJ1-1 many 11 TRBV30 CAWSSRAEAFF TGTGCCTGGAGTTCTAGGGCTGAAGCTTTCTTT
- TRBJ2-7 many 16 TRBV10-2 CASSVLGGTSSYEQYF TGCGCCAGCAGTGTTCTAGGTGGGACGAGCTCCTACGAGCAGTACTTC
- TRBJ2-1 - 15 TRBV7-9 CASSHLPSSGGEQFF TGTGCCAGCAGCCATTTACCCTCCTCGGGTGGTGAGCAGTTCTTC
TRBD2 TRBJ2-7 - 14 TRBV20-1 CSATGLAGVREQYF TGCAGTGCTACAGGACTAGCGGGAGTTCGGGAGCAGTACTTC
TRBD2 TRBJ2-7 many 22 TRBV6-2/TRBV6-3 CASSYSSNGGLAGVVLSYEQYF TGTGCCAGCAGTTACTCGAGTAATGGAGGACTAGCGGGAGTCGTTTTGTCCTACGAGCAGTACTTC
- TRBJ1-2 many 12 TRBV30 CAWSPGSDGYTF TGTGCCTGGAGTCCGGGGAGCGATGGCTACACCTTC
TRBD2 TRBJ2-1 many 17 TRBV3-1 CASSQHISGRAWDEQFF TGTGCCAGCAGCCAACATATTAGCGGGAGGGCCTGGGATGAGCAGTTCTTC
- TRBJ2-1 - 15 TRBV7-9 CASSLVRATENIQFF TGTGCCAGCAGCTTAGTGAGAGCTACCGAAAACATTCAGTTCTTC
- TRBJ2-2 - 13 TRBV7-3 CASSLTFGGELFF TGTGCCAGCAGCTTAACGTTTGGCGGGGAGCTGTTTTTT
- TRBJ2-1 - 14 TRBV14 CASSGEIRYNEQFF TGTGCCAGCAGCGGAGAGATTCGTTACAATGAGCAGTTCTTC
- TRBJ1-4 few 15 TRBV9 CASSGHRDLNEKLFF TGTGCCAGCAGCGGGCACCGGGACCTCAATGAAAAACTGTTTTTT
- TRBJ1-5 few 14 TRBV28 CASSSLGVNQPQHF TGTGCCAGCAGTAGCTTGGGGGTCAATCAGCCCCAGCATTTT
TRBD2 TRBJ2-3 many 14 TRBV20-1 CSASSGRITDTQYF TGCAGTGCTAGTAGCGGGCGTATCACAGATACGCAGTATTTT
- TRBJ2-4 many 16 TRBV7-9 CASSSPSGLAKNIQYF TGTGCCAGCAGCTCCCCCTCGGGGCTAGCCAAAAACATTCAGTACTTC
TRBD1 TRBJ1-3 few 15 TRBV5-1 CASRYDRVSGNTIYF TGCGCCAGCAGATACGACAGGGTCTCTGGAAACACCATATATTTT
- TRBJ2-7 - 15 TRBV7-9 CASSPRERVVAEQYF TGTGCCAGCAGCCCCCGGGAGCGGGTTGTGGCCGAGCAGTACTTC
- TRBJ1-2 few 15 TRBV19 CASSYDHRVTGGYTF TGTGCCAGTAGCTACGACCACAGGGTAACAGGGGGCTACACCTTC